The table lists the clone carrying this T cell receptor beta chain with a few counts. What it recognizes is unknown. Germline V gene lookup returns CDR1 SNHLY and CDR2 FYNNEI. The CDR3 contains 14 residues. Trimming removed 6 bases from V and 5 bases from J, with 14 bases in between. Generation of TCR cDNA used 5'RACE template switching (which added a universal primer site and UMIs). TCRdb ran MiXCR on the 5' RACE reads and lists one entry per CDR3 protein. Of about 220,000 distinct CDR3 sequences listed, less than 3.5% are singletons. The data are from a study of T cells after yellow fever vaccination. Study-wide findings and caveats: Abundant clonotypes from the bulk population could get into FACS-sorted repertoires as contaminants. The CD4 compartment and the CD8 compartment contained a small share of clonotypes in common. The study re-detected most primary-vaccination clones after the booster (around 96% CD4, roughly 88% CD8).

The chain employs TRBV2 and TRBJ1-5, with D tentatively TRBD1 (6 bases). This specimen was CD4+ T cells sorted from PBMCs, taken 10 days after the yellow fever booster vaccination. This TCR came from a man between 18 and 29 years old who received the YFV17D yellow fever vaccine. CDR3 nucleotide sequence: TGTGCCAGCAGCCCGGGGGCAAGGGATCAGCCCCAGCATTTT. This translates into CASSPGARDQPQHF.